These 8 T cell receptor beta chains came from one sample sequenced in a study of blood T cell repertoires in COVID-19. This table comes from immunoSEQ multiplex PCR, and its TCRdb copy is limited to in-frame clones, with some not included. The table includes a few hundred thousand clones, 85% to 90% detected once. Sequencing was performed on PBMCs or T cells enriched from blood (not recorded which). These receptors were taken from a woman aged 18-30 years in a cohort exposed to, infected with or recovered from COVID-19 (not recorded which).

The chain links TRBV28 to TRBJ1-2; D is perhaps TRBD1 (5 bases). V lost 1 base, J lost 12 bases, and 9 bases lay in between. Germline values: CDR1 MDHEN, CDR2 SYDVKM. This CDR3 has 11 residues. DNA of the CDR3: TGTGCCAGCAGTTTATCTGGGGCTGACACCTTC. Its translation is CASSLSGADTF.

The chain uses TRBV7-3 and TRBJ2-5; possible D gene TRBD2, 7 bases. Per the germline V gene, CDR1 is SGHTA and CDR2 is FQGTGA. This CDR3 has 14 amino acids. V was cut by 5 bases and J by 4 bases, with 14 bases left in between. The CDR3 nucleotides read TGTGCCAGCAGCCCCCGGGGGGCAGGAGAGACCCAGTACTTC. Translation gives CASSPRGAGETQYF. Looking up the rest from reference TRBV7-3 and TRBJ2-5 gives the full variable domain: GAGVSQTPSNKVTEKGKYVELRCDPISGHTALYWYRQSLGQGPEFLIYFQGTGAADDSGLPNDRFFAVRPEGSVSTLKIQRTERGDSAVYLCASSPRGAGETQYFGPGTRLLVL.

Here the CDR3 reads CASSSRQVDGYTF. The CDR3, as DNA: TGTGCCAGTAGTTCCCGACAGGTGGATGGCTACACCTTC. This sequence joins TRBV19 and TRBJ1-2; D may be TRBD1 (6 bases). The CDR3 contains 13 residues. Germline-derived CDR1 and CDR2 are LNHDA and SQIVND (reference sequence). V lost 5 bases, J lost 6 bases, and 13 bases lay in between.

The V call is TRBV24-1, the J call TRBJ2-2; TRBD2 matches 9 bases. The germline V gene has CDR1 KGHDR and CDR2 SFDVKD. The CDR3 runs 16 residues. The V and J ends lost 5 bases and 5 bases, in that order; junction bases with no gene match: 8. CDR3 in DNA: TGTGCCACCAGTGGGGAAGCGGGAGGTAGGACCGGGGAGCTGTTTTTT. Amino acids: CATSGEAGGRTGELFF.

J is TRBJ2-5 and V is TRBV6-6; 7 bases align to TRBD2. Germline lookup yields CDR1 MNHNY and CDR2 SVGAGI (reference sequence). There are 14 residues in the CDR3. The trim removed 5 bases at V and 5 bases at J, leaving 8 bases unmatched. CDR3 nucleotides: TGTGCCAGCAGTCCCCCCCCGGGGGGTGAGACCCAGTACTTC. This gives the protein CASSPPPGGETQYF.

V is TRBV19 and J is TRBJ1-1; unclear D gene. Trimming pared 3 bases from V and 3 bases from J, leaving 11 bases between. The CDR3 length is 14 residues. Germline CDR1 and CDR2: LNHDA and SQIVND (reference sequence). CDR3 bases: TGTGCCAGTAGTATCTGGCCAACCTACACTGAAGCTTTCTTT. It translates to CASSIWPTYTEAFF.

This chain links TRBV14 with TRBJ1-4; D may be TRBD1 (6 bases). V was pared by 1 base and J by 5 bases, with 11 bases between. The germline V gene has CDR1 SGHDN and CDR2 FVKESK. The CDR3 has 15 residues. CDR3 bases: TGTGCCAGCAGCCAAGTCGGGACACCAAATGAAAAACTGTTTTTT. It yields the protein CASSQVGTPNEKLFF.

The chain is built from TRBV7-8 and TRBJ2-1, with a weak D call TRBD1 (6 bases). Germline V gene data show CDR1 as SGHVS and CDR2 as FQNEAQ. This CDR3 is built from 15 residues. Trimming shortened V by 2 bases and J by 9 bases, and 17 bases separated the two germline ends. The CDR3 coding sequence is TGTGCCAGCAGCTTAACGTTTGGCGCCAGGGGTGAGCAGTTCTTC. Protein: CASSLTFGARGEQFF.